The 16 T cell receptor beta chains below come from one sample, sequenced in a study of cytomegalovirus exposure and HLA in healthy donors. Produced via immunoSEQ multiplex PCR; TCRdb's table is partial and in-frame only. The sample holds over 60,000 clones, approximately 94% seen once. The sequencing input was PBMCs. The receptors derive from a man between 18 and 29 years old in good health and CMV-seropositive.

The genes are TRBV6-1 and TRBJ2-1; 9 nucleotides line up with TRBD2. J was trimmed by 7 bases and V by 4 bases; bases with no gene match: 8. Germline loops: CDR1 MNHNS, CDR2 SASEGT. This CDR3 has 15 amino acids. This CDR3 reads CASSGPLAGVNEQFF. In DNA, the CDR3 is TGTGCCAGCAGTGGGCCCTTAGCGGGAGTAAATGAGCAGTTCTTC.

This chain links TRBV5-1 with TRBJ2-7; no definite D call. Germline CDR1 and CDR2: SGHRS and YFSETQ. CDR3 length: 17 amino acids. V lost 0 bases and J lost 1, with 17 bases in between. This chain's CDR3 is CASSLGVVPHWSYEQYF. The CDR3 DNA is TGCGCCAGCAGCTTGGGTGTAGTTCCCCATTGGTCCTACGAGCAGTACTTC.

This chain joins TRBV5-4 and TRBJ1-6; 9 bases match TRBD1. This CDR3 contains 17 residues. J gave up 8 bases and V 4 bases, and 13 bases lay outside the gene matches. The germline V gene has CDR1 SGHNT and CDR2 YYREEE (reference sequence). The CDR3 reads CASSGSLQGARDSPLHF. CDR3 nucleotide sequence: TGTGCCAGCAGCGGGAGCCTACAGGGGGCGCGGGATTCACCCCTCCACTTT.

This sequence joins TRBV4-3 and TRBJ1-4; TRBD1 agrees at 9 bases. V lost 5 bases and J lost 8; bases outside the gene matches: 6. The V gene's germline CDR1 is LGHNA and CDR2 YSLEER. The CDR3 spans 14 residues. CDR3 protein: CASSLGQGSEKLFF. The CDR3 coding sequence is TGCGCCAGCAGCTTGGGACAGGGTTCGGAAAAACTGTTTTTT.

The rearrangement links TRBV7-9 to TRBJ2-5; 7 positions match TRBD1. Germline CDR1 is SEHNR and CDR2 is FQNEAQ (reference sequence). There are 14 residues in the CDR3. V was pared by 1 base and J by 5 bases, with 4 bases of the junction left unmatched. The CDR3 is CASSLEGQRETQYF. In DNA, the CDR3 is TGTGCCAGCAGCTTAGAGGGACAGCGTGAGACCCAGTACTTC. Variable domain in full (rest from reference TRBV7-9 and TRBJ2-5): DTGVSQNPRHKITKRGQNVTFRCDPISEHNRLYWYRQTLGQGPEFLTYFQNEAQLEKSRLLSDRFSAERPKGSFSTLEIQRTEQGDSAMYLCASSLEGQRETQYFGPGTRLLVL.

This clone showed up just once. This rearrangement joins TRBV28 to TRBJ2-2, with a possible D match to TRBD2 (5 bases). The CDR3 covers 15 residues. V lost 1 base and J 7 bases, leaving 13 bases between the germline ends. Per the germline V gene, CDR1 is MDHEN and CDR2 is SYDVKM. CDR3 in amino acids: CASSLLTLRGGELFF. The CDR3 DNA sequence: TGTGCCAGCAGTTTATTGACCTTACGGGGCGGGGAGCTGTTTTTT.

The chain uses TRBV6-1 and TRBJ2-7; maybe TRBD2 (6 bases). The CDR3 contains 15 residues. Trimming took off 4 bases at V and 6 bases at J, with 19 bases between the two ends. Germline CDR1 is MNHNS and CDR2 is SASEGT. DNA for the CDR3: TGTGCCAGCAGTGCCGGCGGGACCCCGGTAGGCGAGCAGTACTTC. Translation: CASSAGGTPVGEQYF.

This clone was seen once. The gene calls are TRBV2 and TRBJ2-7; 7 nucleotides agree with TRBD1. Germline CDR1 SNHLY, CDR2 FYNNEI. The CDR3 covers 14 residues. With V trimmed by 7 bases and J by 1 base, 7 bases remained unmatched. CDR3: CASKSDRVSYEQYF. The CDR3 nucleotides are TGTGCCAGCAAAAGTGACAGGGTGTCCTACGAGCAGTACTTC.

The chain couples TRBV5-4 to TRBJ2-7, with a tentative D call TRBD2 (5 bases). The CDR3 contains 12 residues. Germline V gene lookup returns CDR1 SGHNT and CDR2 YYREEE (reference sequence). V lost 3 bases to trimming and J lost 9 bases, with 13 bases between them. CDR3 amino acids: CASSSGVDRQYF. CDR3 DNA: TGTGCCAGCAGCTCCGGGGTTGATCGGCAGTACTTC.

This CDR3 reads CASSQETGTTGSYEQYF. As DNA, the CDR3 is TGCGCCAGCAGCCAAGAAACGGGGACGACAGGAAGCTACGAGCAGTACTTC. The chain uses TRBV4-1 and TRBJ2-7; maybe TRBD1 (6 bases). The CDR3 is 17 amino acids. Between the trimmed V and J ends, which lost 0 bases and 3 bases, there was a span of 18 bases. CDR1 and CDR2 (germline): MGHRA, YSYEKL.

The chain recombines TRBV19 with TRBJ1-5, with no clear D. V was trimmed by 5 bases and J by 4 bases, leaving 15 bases between them. The CDR3 is 15 residues long. Germline V CDR1 and CDR2: LNHDA, SQIVND (reference sequence). CDR3 protein: CASSRTRVGNQPQHF. DNA of the CDR3: TGTGCCAGTAGTCGGACGAGGGTGGGGAATCAGCCCCAGCATTTT.

The chain joins TRBV4-1 to TRBJ1-2; 9 bases match TRBD1. V lost 4 bases to trimming and J lost 2 bases; unmatched junction nucleotides: 11. From germline, CDR1 is MGHRA and CDR2 YSYEKL. The CDR3 length is 17 residues. CDR3 DNA: TGCGCCAGCAGCCCCCGGTCCGGGACAGGGAAGAACTATGGCTACACCTTC. Its protein product is CASSPRSGTGKNYGYTF.

V and J are TRBV6-6 and TRBJ1-1; a possible D gene is TRBD1 (6 bases). CDR1 and CDR2 from the germline V gene are MNHNY and SVGAGI (reference sequence). V was clipped by 2 bases and J by 0 bases, with 13 bases between them. The CDR3 length is 16 residues. The CDR3 sequence is CASSYPQGSLNTEAFF. The CDR3 DNA is TGTGCCAGCAGTTACCCTCAGGGGTCGCTGAACACTGAAGCTTTCTTT.

This clone came up once. CDR3 region: CASSLLKTEAFF. CDR3 nucleotide sequence: TGTGCCAGCAGTTTACTAAAAACTGAAGCTTTCTTT. The chain employs TRBV28 and TRBJ1-1; D unresolved. The V gene lost 2 bases and the J gene lost 5 bases, with 6 bases spanning the gap. CDR1 and CDR2 (germline): MDHEN, SYDVKM. The CDR3 runs to 12 residues.

The chain joins TRBV7-9 to TRBJ2-6, with D possibly matching TRBD1 (5 bases). This CDR3 contains 16 residues. Germline V gene data show CDR1 as SEHNR and CDR2 as FQNEAQ (reference sequence). Trimming left V 4 bases short and J 0 bases short, with 10 bases between. The CDR3 loop reads CASSSRELSGANVLTF. The CDR3 nucleotides are TGTGCCAGCAGCTCCAGGGAACTCTCTGGGGCCAACGTCCTGACTTTC. The full variable domain, with the rest looked up from reference TRBV7-9 and TRBJ2-6, is DTGVSQNPRHKITKRGQNVTFRCDPISEHNRLYWYRQTLGQGPEFLTYFQNEAQLEKSRLLSDRFSAERPKGSFSTLEIQRTEQGDSAMYLCASSSRELSGANVLTFGAGSRLTVL.

The chain employs TRBV28 and TRBJ2-3, with D possibly TRBD1 on 5 matching bases. The V end lost 7 bases, the J end lost 1 base, and 6 bases lay between the germline ends. CDR1 and CDR2 from the germline V gene are MDHEN and SYDVKM. This CDR3 is 12 amino acids long. The CDR3 coding sequence is TGTGCCAGCAAAGGGGGCACAGATACGCAGTATTTT. This codes for CASKGGTDTQYF.